This T cell receptor beta chain was observed in a study of cytomegalovirus exposure and HLA in healthy donors (dated 2017 in TCRdb). With respect to the entire study: According to an earlier analysis of 450 to 650 of the donors, 150 million to 200 million T cells yielded 90 million to 130 million unique TCR beta sequences and 276 Gb of sequence data. About 320 gigabases of sequencing data and approximately 85 million unique TCR sequences were included in an early release covering roughly 600 HLA-typed donors. The genetic ancestry cluster associated with self-reported Caucasian donors included 81% of the 398 genotyped donors. The aim of the study was to test whether cataloging public T cell receptors could identify signatures of past pathogen exposure. The study profiled the T cell repertoires of approximately 700 subjects by immunosequencing and related them to cytomegalovirus serostatus. Along with the approximately 700-subject first cohort, a separate validation cohort of approximately 110 different subjects was used. The study combined high-throughput TCR immunosequencing, statistical association of individual TCRs with disease status, and machine learning to predict cytomegalovirus infection status. A later analysis re-analyzed previously published TCR beta repertoires from 666 donors and added high-resolution HLA genotyping to study TCR occurrence patterns. Rather than drawing on any new phenotypic data, the later analysis identified candidate immune exposures from TCR beta sequences and the way those sequences occurred across donors. An earlier analysis of nearly 600 of the donors applied high-throughput TCR beta sequencing to assess whether each TCR beta V gene segment acted as functional or pseudogenic. Alongside the repertoire data, information on donor age, sex, ethnicity and CMV serostatus was compiled. In a later genetic analysis, genome-wide SNP genotypes for about three fifths of the 666 donors were used, and that subset was treated as a discovery cohort. Every repertoire in the discovery cohort had been generated on one and the same sequencing platform. HLA typing covered class I and class II loci at four-digit resolution. The number of donors typed differed by locus, with roughly 620-630 for A, B, C, DRB1 and DQB1, roughly 520 for DQA1, over 600 for DPA1, and 450 to 480 for DPB1. Several DR-DQ haplotypes were treated as single units for association and clustering because of strong linkage in the cohort. Among several hundred genotyped donors of the cohort, an average of around 250,000 unique TCR beta nucleotide sequences was sequenced per donor, of which about 18% were non-productive. Points the paper makes about the study in general: HLA typing was unavailable for some donors at each locus, so association tests used only the typed subset. Because counts were too low, 15 to 20 rarely observed V segments, including chromosome 9 orphons, were excluded from the earlier analysis of some 540 of the donors. In a later analysis, HLA-associated TCR beta chains showed more clonal expansion and lower generation probabilities than non-associated chains that were equally common. In a later genetic analysis, a missense DCLRE1C variant was associated with V-gene and J-gene trimming of TCR beta chains, and the association was replicated in an independent cohort. When HLA alleles, especially DR and DQ, strongly co-occurred, attributing TCR associations to individual alleles was difficult. Roughly uniform sequencing depth across donors was assumed in presence/absence analyses, although this assumption may not hold. In a later analysis, several top co-occurrence clusters were reported to appear linked to parvovirus B19, influenza, CMV and Epstein-Barr virus. The cohort was sequenced for TCR beta chains only, and without alpha or paired-chain data the features that could be detected were limited. A total of roughly 160 TCR beta chains were listed by the study as associated with cytomegalovirus. It was suggested by the authors that the approach could potentially be generalized to other disease states and immunological phenotypes. Correlated functional status among segregating V segments might reflect linkage disequilibrium, but an unknown experimental factor could not be ruled out. In a later analysis, TCR association rates were found to vary across HLA loci, with the most associated TCRs seen for DRB1 alleles and the fewest for HLA-C alleles. Some IMGT-functional V segments, including TRBV6-2 and TRBV6-3, could not be told apart with the 87-base-pair reads, so those segments were excluded. Most TCR sequences were seen in very few donors, while some public TCRs were found in many individuals. A later genetic analysis reported fewer N-insertions in productive TCRs among donors in an Asian-associated ancestry cluster than the roughly 700-donor mean. The classifier was reported to diagnose cytomegalovirus status with high specificity and sensitivity in both the original and validation cohorts. Immune exposure information for the cohort was limited to CMV serostatus. A further reported finding was that TCR beta sequences accurately predicted the HLA-A and HLA-B alleles for most subjects in the first cohort. In vitro tests confirmed that a few of the cytomegalovirus-associated TCR beta chains recognize cytomegalovirus antigens. A group of highly shared sequence variants was considered likely to be a technical artifact of the sequencing pipeline. In a later analysis, most CMV-associated TCR beta chains were found to appear HLA-restricted, with HLA associations seemingly driven largely by CMV exposure. Broadly in line with IMGT annotations, most TCR beta V segments showed up in productive rearrangements about 87% or about 30% of the time in an earlier analysis of approximately 640 of the donors. A later analysis associated 15,000 or so TCR beta sequences with specific HLA alleles at a false discovery rate of 0.05.

V is cut back by 8 bases and J by 3 bases, with 11 bases in the junction unmatched. Taken from the germline V gene, the CDR1 and CDR2 loops are SNHLY and FYNNEI. Inclusive of the bounding cysteine and phenylalanine, the CDR3 is 15 residues long. The DNA shown is the 45-base CDR3, in frame from base 1. The method was the immunoSEQ multiplex PCR assay. For the multiplex PCR, a mixture combining 60 forward primers for TCR Vbeta segments and 13 reverse primers for TCR Jbeta segments was used. Amplification of the CDR3 region of rearranged TCR beta genes was performed with a multiplex PCR assay on genomic DNA. Amplified TCR beta libraries were sequenced as 87-base-pair reads on the Illumina HiSeq System. Per the authors' processing: A later analysis tallied 75 million to 85 million unique TCR beta chains across the approximately 670 repertoires, and approximately 9.9 million of those chains were shared by two or more donors. A nearest-neighbor algorithm error-corrected the raw reads and collapsed the reads into unique sequences, merging closely related sequences to remove PCR and sequencing errors. V, D and J gene segments were assigned by aligning CDR3 sequences to IMGT reference sequences. Each retained sequence needed at least a six-nucleotide match to both a V gene segment and a J gene segment. A rearrangement counted as productive if the CDR3 had no stop codons and remained in frame with V and J, and every other rearrangement counted as non-productive. CDR3 was defined by IMGT convention, running from the second conserved V-encoded cysteine to the conserved J-encoded phenylalanine. In an earlier analysis of around 570 of the donors, sequences lacking an unambiguous match to a single V gene segment were excluded. An earlier analysis of over 450 of the donors classified V segments as functional when productive rearrangements were above 56.7% and as segregating when the standard deviation between donors was above 5%. A statistical classification framework was built to diagnose cytomegalovirus status from the catalog of TCR beta chain sequences. A later analysis assigned V and J genes by comparing TCR nucleotide sequences with IMGT/GENE-DB human TR gene sequences. A later analysis assigned CDR3 sequences and most-parsimonious VDJ recombination scenarios with the TCRdist pipeline. In a later analysis, each TCR beta chain was defined by its CDR3 amino acid sequence together with its V-gene family, and reads lacking a unique V-gene family were excluded. As a way to deal with suspected cross-contamination and a sequencing artifact, a later analysis dropped 592 nucleotide sequences that were highly shared and had low generation probability. For each public chain, a later analysis derived a clonal expansion index from normalized ranks of inferred template counts within each repertoire. A later analysis computed generation probabilities with a VDJ recombination model fitted to out-of-frame rearrangements, and checked the results against IGoR. A later analysis scored TCR-TCR, TCR-HLA and TCR-CMV co-occurrence with hypergeometric tests, applying a repertoire-size bias correction to TCR pairs. To estimate false discovery rates, a later analysis permuted the HLA or CMV assignments 20 times. In a later analysis, co-occurring TCRs were grouped using DBSCAN, with TCRdist sequence similarity added in when clustering inside HLA-allele-positive subsets. For co-occurrence clustering, repertoires with fewer than 30,000 or more than 120,000 public chains were excluded, along with five repertoires with anomalous nucleotide sharing. TCRdb took over this immuneACCESS table, retaining in-frame rearrangements with V and J assigned. Such tables are incomplete; in checked studies, under half of the missing clones stem from an unresolved V gene, and the remainder is unexplained. V, J and clone size are taken as reported in that table, and D and trimming were inferred from the DNA itself. Recorded for this sample are about 150,000 clones; approximately 80% of them occurred a single time. Together, the top ten hold approximately 13% of the sample.

The cohort consisted of fewer than 700 healthy bone marrow donors. Cohort members were all nominally healthy when sampled, although unrecorded immune exposures were likely present. The donor was CMV seropositive and was included in the group of 250 to 350 seropositive cohort members. A peripheral blood sample was collected from each donor, and TCR beta sequencing was performed on peripheral blood mononuclear cells. Genomic DNA was extracted from the blood cell samples with the Qiagen DNeasy Blood Extraction Kit. Points on this clone: What this receptor recognizes is not known. No base quality information exists; no much larger clone differs at one position.

The source of this sequence is a man in his forties in good health and CMV-seropositive. Sequenced material: PBMCs. The chain employs TRBV2 and TRBJ2-7; 9 bases in the junction line up with TRBD1. The CDR3 loop reads CASLGWTGVNYEQYF. The nucleotide sequence is given as TGTGCCAGCCTAGGATGGACAGGGGTTAACTACGAGCAGTACTTC.